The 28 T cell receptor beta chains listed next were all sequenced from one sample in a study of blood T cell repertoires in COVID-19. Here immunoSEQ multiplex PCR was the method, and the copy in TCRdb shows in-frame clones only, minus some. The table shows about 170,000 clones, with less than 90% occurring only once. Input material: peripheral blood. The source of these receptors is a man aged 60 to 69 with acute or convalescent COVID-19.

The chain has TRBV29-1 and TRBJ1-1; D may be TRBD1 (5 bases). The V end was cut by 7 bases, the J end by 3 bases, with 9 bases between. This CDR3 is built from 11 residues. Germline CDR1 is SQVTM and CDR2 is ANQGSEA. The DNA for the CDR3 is TGCAGCGGGGGCGCGGACACTGAAGCTTTCTTT. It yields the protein CSGGADTEAFF.

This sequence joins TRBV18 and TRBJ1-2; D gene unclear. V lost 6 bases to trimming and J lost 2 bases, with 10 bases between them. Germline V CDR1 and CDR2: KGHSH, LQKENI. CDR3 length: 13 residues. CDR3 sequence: CASSEGLNYGYTF. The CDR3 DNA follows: TGTGCCAGCTCGGAGGGCCTCAACTATGGCTACACCTTC.

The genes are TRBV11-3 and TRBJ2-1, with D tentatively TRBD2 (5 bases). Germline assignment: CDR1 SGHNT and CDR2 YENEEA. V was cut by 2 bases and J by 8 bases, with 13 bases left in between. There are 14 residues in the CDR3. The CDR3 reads CASSLRSGGHEQFF. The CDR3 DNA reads TGTGCCAGCAGCTTACGGAGCGGCGGCCATGAGCAGTTCTTC.

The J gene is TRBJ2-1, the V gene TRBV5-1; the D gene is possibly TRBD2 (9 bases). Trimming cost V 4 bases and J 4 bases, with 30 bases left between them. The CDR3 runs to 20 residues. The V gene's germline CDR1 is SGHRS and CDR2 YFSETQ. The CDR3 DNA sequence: TGCGCCAGCAGCCCCGGACAGGGTAATCAAGCGGGGGGACAATACAATGAGCAGTTCTTC. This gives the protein CASSPGQGNQAGGQYNEQFF.

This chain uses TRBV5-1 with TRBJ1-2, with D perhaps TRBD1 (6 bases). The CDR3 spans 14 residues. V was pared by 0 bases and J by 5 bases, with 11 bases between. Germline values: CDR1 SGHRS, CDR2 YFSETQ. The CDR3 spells CASSLGGPEYGYTF. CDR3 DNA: TGCGCCAGCAGCTTGGGGGGGCCTGAATATGGCTACACCTTC.

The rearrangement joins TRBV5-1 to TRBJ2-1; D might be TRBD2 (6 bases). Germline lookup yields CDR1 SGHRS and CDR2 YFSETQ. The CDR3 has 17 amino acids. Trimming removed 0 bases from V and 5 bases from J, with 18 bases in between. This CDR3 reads CASSLALGGNWDNEQFF. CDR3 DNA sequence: TGCGCCAGCAGCTTGGCTTTGGGGGGTAATTGGGACAATGAGCAGTTCTTC.

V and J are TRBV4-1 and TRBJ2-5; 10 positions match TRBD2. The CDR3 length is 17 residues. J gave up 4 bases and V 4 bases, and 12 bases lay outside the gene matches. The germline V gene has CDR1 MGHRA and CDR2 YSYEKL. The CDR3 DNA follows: TGCGCCAGCAGCCCACTAGCGGGACGGCGGGGAAGAGAGACCCAGTACTTC. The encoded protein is CASSPLAGRRGRETQYF.

CDR3 sequence: CASSPGGTGGYGYTF. CDR3 nucleotides: TGTGCCAGCAGCCCAGGAGGGACAGGGGGCTATGGCTACACCTTC. The rearrangement joins TRBV11-2 to TRBJ1-2, with TRBD1 matching over 11 bases. The trim removed 5 bases at V and 4 bases at J, leaving 6 bases unmatched. The CDR3 contains 15 residues. Germline loops: CDR1 SGHAT, CDR2 FQNNGV.

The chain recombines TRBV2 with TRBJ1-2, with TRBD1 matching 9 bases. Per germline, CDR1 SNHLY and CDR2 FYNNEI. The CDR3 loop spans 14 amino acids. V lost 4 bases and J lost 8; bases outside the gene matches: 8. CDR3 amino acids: CASSGTGAVRGYTF. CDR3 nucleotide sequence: TGTGCCAGCAGTGGGACAGGGGCGGTTAGAGGCTACACCTTC.

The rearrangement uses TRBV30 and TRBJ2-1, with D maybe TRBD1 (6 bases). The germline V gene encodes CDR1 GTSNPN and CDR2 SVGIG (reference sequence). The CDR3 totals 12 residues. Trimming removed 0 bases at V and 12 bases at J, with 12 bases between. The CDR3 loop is CAWSVRLQGQFF. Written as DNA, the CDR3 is TGTGCCTGGAGTGTGAGGTTACAGGGGCAGTTCTTC.

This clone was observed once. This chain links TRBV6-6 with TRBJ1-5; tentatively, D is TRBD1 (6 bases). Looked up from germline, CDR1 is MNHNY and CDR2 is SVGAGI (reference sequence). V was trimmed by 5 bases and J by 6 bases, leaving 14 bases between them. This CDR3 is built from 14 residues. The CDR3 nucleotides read TGTGCCAGCAGTACCGGGGGGGCAGGTCAGCCCCAGCATTTT. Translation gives CASSTGGAGQPQHF.

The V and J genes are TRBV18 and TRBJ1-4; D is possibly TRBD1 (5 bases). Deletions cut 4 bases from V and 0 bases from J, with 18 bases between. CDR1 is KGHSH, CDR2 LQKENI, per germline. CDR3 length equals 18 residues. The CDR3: CASSLSGAAIATNEKLFF. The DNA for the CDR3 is TGTGCCAGCTCACTGAGTGGGGCAGCCATTGCAACTAATGAAAAACTGTTTTTT.

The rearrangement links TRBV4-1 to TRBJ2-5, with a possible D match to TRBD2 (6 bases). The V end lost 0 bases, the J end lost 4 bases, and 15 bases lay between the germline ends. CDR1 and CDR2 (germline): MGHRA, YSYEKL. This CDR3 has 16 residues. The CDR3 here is CASSQDSEGLLETQYF. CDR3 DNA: TGCGCCAGCAGCCAAGACAGCGAGGGACTTTTAGAGACCCAGTACTTC.

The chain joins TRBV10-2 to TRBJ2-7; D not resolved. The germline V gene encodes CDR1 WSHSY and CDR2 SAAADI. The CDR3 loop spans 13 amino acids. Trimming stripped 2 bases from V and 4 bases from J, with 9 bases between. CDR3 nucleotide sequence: TGCGCCAGCAGTGAGGGGCCTTTTTACGAGCAGTACTTC. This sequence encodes CASSEGPFYEQYF.

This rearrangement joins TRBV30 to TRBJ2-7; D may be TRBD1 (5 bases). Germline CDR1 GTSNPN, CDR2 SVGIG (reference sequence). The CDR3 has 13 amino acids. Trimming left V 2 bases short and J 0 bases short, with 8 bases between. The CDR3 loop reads CAWSTGTSYEQYV. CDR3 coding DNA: TGTGCCTGGAGTACAGGTACCTCCTACGAGCAGTACGTC.

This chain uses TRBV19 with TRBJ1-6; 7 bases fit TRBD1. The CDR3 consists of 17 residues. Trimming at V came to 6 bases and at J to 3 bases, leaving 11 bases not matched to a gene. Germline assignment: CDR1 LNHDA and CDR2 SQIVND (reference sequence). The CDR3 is CASSNRGQVNYNSPLHF. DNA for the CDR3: TGTGCCAGTAGCAACCGAGGACAGGTCAACTATAATTCACCCCTCCACTTT.

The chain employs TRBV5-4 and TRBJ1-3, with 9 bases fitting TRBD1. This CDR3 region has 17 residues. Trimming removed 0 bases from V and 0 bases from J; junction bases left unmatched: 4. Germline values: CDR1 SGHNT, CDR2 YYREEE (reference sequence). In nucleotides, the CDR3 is TGTGCCAGCAGCTTGGATGGGACAGGGTCCTCTGGAAACACCATATATTTT. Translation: CASSLDGTGSSGNTIYF. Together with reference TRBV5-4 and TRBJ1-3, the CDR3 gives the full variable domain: ETGVTQSPTHLIKTRGQQVTLRCSSQSGHNTVSWYQQALGQGPQFIFQYYREEENGRGNFPPRFSGLQFPNYSSELNVNALELDDSALYLCASSLDGTGSSGNTIYFGEGSWLTVV.

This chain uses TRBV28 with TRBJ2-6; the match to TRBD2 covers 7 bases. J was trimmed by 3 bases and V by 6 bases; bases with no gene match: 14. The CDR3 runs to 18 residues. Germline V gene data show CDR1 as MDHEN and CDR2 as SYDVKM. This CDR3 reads CASSDDSGYSSGANVLTF. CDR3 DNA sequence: TGTGCCAGCAGCGACGATAGCGGGTACTCAAGTGGGGCCAACGTCCTGACTTTC.

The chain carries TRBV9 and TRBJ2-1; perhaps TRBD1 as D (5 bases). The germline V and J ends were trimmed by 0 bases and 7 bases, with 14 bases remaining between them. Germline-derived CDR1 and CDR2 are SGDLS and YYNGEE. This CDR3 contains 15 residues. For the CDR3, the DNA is TGTGCCAGCAGCGTAGAGGGGTCAACCGGGAATGAGCAGTTCTTC. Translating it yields CASSVEGSTGNEQFF.

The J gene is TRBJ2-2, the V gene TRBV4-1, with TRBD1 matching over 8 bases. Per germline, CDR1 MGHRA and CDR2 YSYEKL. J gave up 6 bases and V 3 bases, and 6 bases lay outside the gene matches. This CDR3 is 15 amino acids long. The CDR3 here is CASSHSTGEPGELFF. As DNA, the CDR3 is TGCGCCAGCAGCCACTCGACAGGGGAACCCGGGGAGCTGTTTTTT.

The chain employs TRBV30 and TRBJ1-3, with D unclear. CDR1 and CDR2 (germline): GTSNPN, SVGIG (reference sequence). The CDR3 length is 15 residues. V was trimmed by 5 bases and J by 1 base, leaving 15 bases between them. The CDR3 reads CAWCSLFRSGNTIYF. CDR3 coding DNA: TGTGCCTGGTGCTCTCTATTCCGATCTGGAAACACCATATATTTT.

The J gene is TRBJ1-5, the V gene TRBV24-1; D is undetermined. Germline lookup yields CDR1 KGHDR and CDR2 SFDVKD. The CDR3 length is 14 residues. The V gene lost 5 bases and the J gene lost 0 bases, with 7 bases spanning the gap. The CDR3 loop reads CATSVETSNQPQHF. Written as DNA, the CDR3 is TGTGCCACCAGTGTGGAGACTAGCAATCAGCCCCAGCATTTT.

CDR3 sequence reads: CASSFRGNTEAFF. As DNA, the CDR3 is TGTGCCAGCAGTTTCAGGGGGAACACTGAAGCTTTCTTT. The rearrangement joins TRBV6-5 to TRBJ1-1; weak D call: TRBD1 (6 bases). The length of the CDR3 is 13 residues. The germline V gene has CDR1 MNHEY and CDR2 SVGAGI. V was clipped by 4 bases and J by 1 base, with 7 bases between them.

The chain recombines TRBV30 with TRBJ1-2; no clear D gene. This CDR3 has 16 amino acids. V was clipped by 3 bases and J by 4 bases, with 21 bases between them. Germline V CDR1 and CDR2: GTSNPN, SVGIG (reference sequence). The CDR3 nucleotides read TGTGCCTGGAGCCGGGTGGGTCTGCGACGGAGCTATGGCTACACCTTC. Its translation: CAWSRVGLRRSYGYTF.

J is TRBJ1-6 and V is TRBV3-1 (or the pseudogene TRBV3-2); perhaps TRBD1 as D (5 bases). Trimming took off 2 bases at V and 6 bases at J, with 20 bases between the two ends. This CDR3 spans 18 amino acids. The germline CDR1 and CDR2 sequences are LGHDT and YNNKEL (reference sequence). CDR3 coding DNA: TGTGCCAGCAGCCAAAGGAGGACGGGGGGATCCCTTAATTCACCCCTCCACTTT. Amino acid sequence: CASSQRRTGGSLNSPLHF.

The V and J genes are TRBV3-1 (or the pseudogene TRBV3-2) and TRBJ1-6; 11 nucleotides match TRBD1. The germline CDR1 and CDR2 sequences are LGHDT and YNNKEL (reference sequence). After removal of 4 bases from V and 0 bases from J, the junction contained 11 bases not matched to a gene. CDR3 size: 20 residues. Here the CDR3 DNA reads TGTGCCAGCAGCCGATTCCCTACCGGGACAGGGGGCTCCTATAATTCACCCCTCCACTTT. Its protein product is CASSRFPTGTGGSYNSPLHF.

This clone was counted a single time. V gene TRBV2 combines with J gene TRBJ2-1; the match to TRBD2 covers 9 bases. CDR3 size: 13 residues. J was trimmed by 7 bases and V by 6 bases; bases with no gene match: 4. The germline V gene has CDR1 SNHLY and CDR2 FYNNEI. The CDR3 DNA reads TGTGCCAGCAGAGCGGGACTAGCAAATGAGCAGTTCTTC. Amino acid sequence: CASRAGLANEQFF. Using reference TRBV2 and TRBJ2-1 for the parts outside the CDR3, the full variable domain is EPEVTQTPSHQVTQMGQEVILRCVPISNHLYFYWYRQILGQKVEFLVSFYNNEISEKSEIFDDQFSVERPDGSNFTLKIRSTKLEDSAMYFCASRAGLANEQFFGPGTRLTVL.

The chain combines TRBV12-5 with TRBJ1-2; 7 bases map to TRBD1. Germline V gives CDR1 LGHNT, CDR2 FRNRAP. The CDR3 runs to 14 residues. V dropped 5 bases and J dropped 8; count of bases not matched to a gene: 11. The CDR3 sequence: CASGEPQGVLGYTF. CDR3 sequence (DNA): TGTGCTAGTGGTGAACCTCAGGGGGTTCTCGGCTACACCTTC. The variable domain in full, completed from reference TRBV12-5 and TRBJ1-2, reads DARVTQTPRHKVTEMGQEVTMRCQPILGHNTVFWYRQTMMQGLELLAYFRNRAPLDDSGMPKDRFSAEMPDATLATLKIQPSEPRDSAVYFCASGEPQGVLGYTFGSGTRLTVV.